This T cell receptor (beta chain) was captured by sequencing in a study of T cell clonality in common variable immunodeficiency. Study-wide results and limits: Common variable immunodeficiency TCR beta sequences reportedly had fewer deletions and N-nucleotide insertions.

This clone was detected ten times or more. Its antigen is still unknown. The read gets to within 3 residues of the CDR3 end, and the germline J gene fills in the rest. The table came from immunoSEQ multiplex PCR; TCRdb's copy has only in-frame clones and leaves some out. The specimen has 55,000 or so clones, none found just once. Trimming took 5 bases from V and 3 from J; bases not matched to a gene: 10. CDR1 is SQVTM, CDR2 ANQGSEA, per germline. The CDR3 sequence is 16 residues long. Most patients and controls had Caucasian heritage. This receptor was identified in a person aged 18 to 75 in good health. The chain combines TRBV29-1 with TRBJ2-2; 9 bases are shared with TRBD1. Specimen: peripheral blood mononuclear cells. The CDR3 DNA, read in part, is TGCAGCGTTTCTCTACAGGGGGCGGCCTACACCGGGGAG. It yields the protein CSVSLQGAAYTGE. The CDR3 reads in full as CSVSLQGAAYTGELFF.